A single sample is the source of the 3 T cell receptor beta chains below, sequenced in a study of blood T cell repertoires in COVID-19 (dated by TCRdb to between 2020 and 2021). To prepare the library, the immunoSEQ multiplex PCR assay was applied. TCRdb took over this immuneACCESS table, retaining in-frame rearrangements with V and J assigned. Such tables are incomplete; in checked studies, under half of the missing clones stem from an unresolved V gene, and the remainder is unexplained. The sample table lists 55,000 to 80,000 clones, roughly 81% of them with a count of one. The ten largest make up 9.2% of the sample. The sequenced material came from peripheral blood. All receptors come from a human donor in a cohort sampled during active COVID-19.

This clone came up a few times. The chain couples TRBV5-6 to TRBJ2-7; the match to TRBD1 covers 10 bases. Germline V gene data show CDR1 as SGHDT and CDR2 as YYEEEE. The CDR3 extends over 14 amino acids. The ends lost 4 bases at V and 5 bases at J; junction bases unmatched: 6. The CDR3 loop reads CASSPGTGVHEQYF. In DNA form, the CDR3 reads TGTGCCAGCAGCCCCGGGACAGGGGTCCACGAGCAGTACTTC.

This chain links TRBV28 with TRBJ2-1, with TRBD1 matching over 7 bases. Germline CDR1 is MDHEN and CDR2 is SYDVKM. The CDR3 extends over 13 amino acids. The ends lost 4 bases at V and 13 bases at J; junction bases unmatched: 10. The CDR3 reads CASSSLDRALQFF. CDR3 nucleotides: TGTGCCAGCAGTTCCCTCGACAGGGCTTTACAGTTCTTC.

V gene TRBV28 combines with J gene TRBJ1-2, with 7 bases matching TRBD1. The V and J ends lost 3 bases and 6 bases, in that order; junction bases with no gene match: 10. The CDR3 covers 15 residues. CDR1 and CDR2 (germline): MDHEN, SYDVKM. Here the CDR3 reads CASSLVGGREDGYTF. The CDR3, as DNA: TGTGCCAGCAGTTTGGTAGGGGGCAGGGAAGATGGCTACACCTTC.